This T cell receptor (beta chain) was recovered during a study of radiation and T cells in renal cell carcinoma. Points from the study as a whole: From baseline, blood top tumor clonotypes peaked at 2 weeks post-radiation.

About this clone: Its cognate antigen is unknown.

Some clones are missing from TCRdb's copy, which holds only in-frame ones; the method was immunoSEQ multiplex PCR. There are over 120,000 clones in the sample; roughly 90% occur only once, and around a sixth lies in the top ten. This sample's time point: blood 4 weeks post-SBRT, at nephrectomy. The sample's treatment: 15 Gy SBRT to primary tumor, nephrectomy 4 weeks later. Blood was sampled at baseline, 2 weeks and 4 weeks after SBRT. Clear cell pathology was present in this patient's renal cell carcinoma. The sequencing here drew on blood, taken from a patient whose treatment included radiotherapy and nephrectomy. The source of this sequence is a woman aged 45-60 years with renal cell carcinoma.

The CDR3 sequence: CASSVAQGGNTDTQYF. The CDR3 DNA reads TGTGCCAGCAGCGTAGCACAGGGAGGAAACACAGATACGCAGTATTTT. V usage is TRBV9 and J usage is TRBJ2-3; D is tentatively TRBD1 or TRBD2 (6 bases each). The CDR3 sequence is 16 residues long. V lost 0 bases, J lost 2 bases, and 13 bases lay in between. The germline V gene encodes CDR1 SGDLS and CDR2 YYNGEE.